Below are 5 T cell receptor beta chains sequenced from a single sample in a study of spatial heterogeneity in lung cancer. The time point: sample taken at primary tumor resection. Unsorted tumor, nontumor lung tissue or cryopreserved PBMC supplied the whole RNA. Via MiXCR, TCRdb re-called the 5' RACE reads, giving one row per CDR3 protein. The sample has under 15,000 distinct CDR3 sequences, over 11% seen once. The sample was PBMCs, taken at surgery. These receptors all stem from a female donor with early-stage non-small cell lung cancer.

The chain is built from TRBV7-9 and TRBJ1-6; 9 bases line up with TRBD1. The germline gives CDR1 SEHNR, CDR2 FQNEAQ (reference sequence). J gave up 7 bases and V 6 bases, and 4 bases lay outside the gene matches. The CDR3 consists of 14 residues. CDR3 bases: TGTGCCAGCAGAAGGGGACAGGGAAATTCACCCCTCCACTTT. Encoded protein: CASRRGQGNSPLHF.

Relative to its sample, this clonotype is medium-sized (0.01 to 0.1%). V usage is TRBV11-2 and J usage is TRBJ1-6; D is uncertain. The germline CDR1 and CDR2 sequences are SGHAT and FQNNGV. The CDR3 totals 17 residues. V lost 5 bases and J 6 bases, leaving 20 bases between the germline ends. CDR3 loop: CASSRRTAAAVNSPLHF. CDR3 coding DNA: TGTGCCAGCAGCCGGAGGACCGCCGCAGCAGTTAATTCACCCCTCCACTTT.

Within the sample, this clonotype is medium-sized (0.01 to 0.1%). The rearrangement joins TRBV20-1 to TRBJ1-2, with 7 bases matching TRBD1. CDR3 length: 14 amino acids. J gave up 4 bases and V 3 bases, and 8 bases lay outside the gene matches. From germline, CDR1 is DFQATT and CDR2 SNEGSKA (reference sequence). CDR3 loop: CSARGDGTAYGYTF. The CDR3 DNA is TGCAGTGCTAGGGGCGATGGGACAGCCTATGGCTACACCTTC.

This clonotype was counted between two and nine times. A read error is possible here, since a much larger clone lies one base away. The CDR3 sequence is CASSLVRAGPGYTF. CDR3 bases: TGCGCCAGCAGCTTGGTCAGGGCTGGACCCGGCTACACCTTC. This rearrangement joins TRBV5-1 to TRBJ1-2; perhaps TRBD1 as D (5 bases). Trimming left V 0 bases short and J 8 bases short, with 14 bases between. The CDR3 consists of 14 residues. The germline V gene encodes CDR1 SGHRS and CDR2 YFSETQ. The variable domain in full, with the rest retrieved from reference TRBV5-1 and TRBJ1-2, is KAGVTQTPRYLIKTRGQQVTLSCSPISGHRSVSWYQQTPGQGLQFLFEYFSETQRNKGNFPGRFSGRQFSNSRSEMNVSTLELGDSALYLCASSLVRAGPGYTFGSGTRLTVV.

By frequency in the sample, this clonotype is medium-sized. CDR3 protein: CASSQEDGRLDSPLHF. Here the CDR3 DNA reads TGCGCCAGCAGCCAAGAGGACGGACGGCTCGATTCACCCCTCCACTTT. The chain carries TRBV4-1 and TRBJ1-6, with D hard to call. The CDR3 is 16 residues long. With 0 bases removed from V and 8 bases from J, the gap between germline ends came to 14 bases. Germline V CDR1 and CDR2: MGHRA, YSYEKL.